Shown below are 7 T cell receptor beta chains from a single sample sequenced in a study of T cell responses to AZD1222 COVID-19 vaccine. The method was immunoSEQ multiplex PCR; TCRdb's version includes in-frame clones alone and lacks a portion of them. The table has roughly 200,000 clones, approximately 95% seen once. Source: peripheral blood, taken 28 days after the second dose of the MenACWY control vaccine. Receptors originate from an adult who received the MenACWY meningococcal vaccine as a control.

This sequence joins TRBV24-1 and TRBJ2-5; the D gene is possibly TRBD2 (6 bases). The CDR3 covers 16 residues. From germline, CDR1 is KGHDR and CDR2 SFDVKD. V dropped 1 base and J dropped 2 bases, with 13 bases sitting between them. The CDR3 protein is CATSDFLSGTQETQYF. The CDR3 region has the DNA TGTGCCACCAGTGATTTCCTGTCCGGGACTCAAGAGACCCAGTACTTC.

In nucleotides, the CDR3 is TGTGCCAGCAGCTTGGCGGAGGGGTTGAAGCCCCAGCATTTT. Translation gives CASSLAEGLKPQHF. The rearrangement uses TRBV5-5 and TRBJ1-5, with D perhaps TRBD1 (5 bases). Germline assignment: CDR1 SGHKS and CDR2 YYEKEE (reference sequence). The V and J ends lost 0 bases and 8 bases respectively, with 12 bases between them. The CDR3 is 14 residues long.

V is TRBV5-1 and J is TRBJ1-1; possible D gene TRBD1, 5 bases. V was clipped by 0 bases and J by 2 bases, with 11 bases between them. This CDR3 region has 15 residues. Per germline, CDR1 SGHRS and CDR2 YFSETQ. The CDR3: CASSLGTGPNTEAFF. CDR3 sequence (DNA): TGCGCCAGCAGCTTGGGAACAGGCCCAAACACTGAAGCTTTCTTT.

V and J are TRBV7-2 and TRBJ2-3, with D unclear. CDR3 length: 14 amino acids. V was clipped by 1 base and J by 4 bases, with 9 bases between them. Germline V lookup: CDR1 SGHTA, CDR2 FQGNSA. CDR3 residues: CASSLDRASDTQYF. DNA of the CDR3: TGTGCCAGCAGCTTAGATCGAGCTTCAGATACGCAGTATTTT.

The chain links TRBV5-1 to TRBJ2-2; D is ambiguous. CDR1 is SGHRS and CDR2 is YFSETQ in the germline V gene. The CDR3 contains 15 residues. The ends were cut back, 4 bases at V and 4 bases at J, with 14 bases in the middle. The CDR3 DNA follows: TGCGCCAGCAGCCTCTCTGACCTAGGCACCGGGGAGCTGTTTTTT. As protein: CASSLSDLGTGELFF.

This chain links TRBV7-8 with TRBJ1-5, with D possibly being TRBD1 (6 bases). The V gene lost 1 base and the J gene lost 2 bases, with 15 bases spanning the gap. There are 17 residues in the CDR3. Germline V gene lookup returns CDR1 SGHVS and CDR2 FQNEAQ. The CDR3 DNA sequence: TGTGCCAGCAGCTTAGGGGGGCTACAGGGCGGCAATCAGCCCCAGCATTTT. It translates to CASSLGGLQGGNQPQHF.

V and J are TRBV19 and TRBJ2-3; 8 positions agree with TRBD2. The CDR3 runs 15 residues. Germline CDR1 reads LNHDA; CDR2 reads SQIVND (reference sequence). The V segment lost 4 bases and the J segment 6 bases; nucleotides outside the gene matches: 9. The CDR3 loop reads CASSTTSGAVDTQYF. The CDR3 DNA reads TGTGCCAGTAGTACCACTAGCGGCGCTGTGGATACGCAGTATTTT.